The 32 T cell receptor beta chains below come from one sample, sequenced in a study of cytomegalovirus exposure and HLA in healthy donors (dated by TCRdb to 2016 to 2017). Library preparation used the immunoSEQ multiplex PCR assay. For the multiplex PCR, a mixture combining 60 forward primers for TCR Vbeta segments and 13 reverse primers for TCR Jbeta segments was used. As stored in TCRdb, this immuneACCESS dataset retains in-frame rearrangements with V and J assigned. A fraction of the clones does not appear; measured against another copy, unresolved V genes explain less than half of the discrepancy, and the remainder lacks a known reason. The table for this sample lists some 150,000 clones; approximately 78% of them were counted only once. The ten largest account for about 2.5% of the sample. Sequenced input: PBMCs. These receptors came from a human donor in good health.

This clone turned up a few times. This chain connects TRBV18 to TRBJ2-1; 8 bases fit TRBD2. The CDR3 runs to 17 residues. The V and J ends lost 1 base and 5 bases, in that order; junction bases with no gene match: 10. The germline CDR1 and CDR2 sequences are KGHSH and LQKENI. The CDR3 DNA follows: TGTGCCAGCTCACCACTCCCCAGCGGGGGAGCCGACAATGAGCAGTTCTTC. It specifies CASSPLPSGGADNEQFF.

The rearrangement joins TRBV4-1 to TRBJ2-7; D not resolved. Trimming shortened V by 1 base and J by 2 bases, and 9 bases separated the two germline ends. The V gene's germline CDR1 is MGHRA and CDR2 YSYEKL. There are 14 residues in the CDR3. This CDR3 reads CASSQGRGAYEQYF. The CDR3 DNA is TGCGCCAGCAGCCAAGGGAGAGGTGCCTACGAGCAGTACTTC.

The rearrangement joins TRBV7-8 to TRBJ1-1; D perhaps matches TRBD1 (6 bases). V was trimmed by 1 base and J by 7 bases, leaving 10 bases between them. The CDR3 sequence is 13 residues long. The germline V gene has CDR1 SGHVS and CDR2 FQNEAQ. In nucleotides, the CDR3 is TGTGCCAGCAGCTTAGACAGGGAGGGTGAAGCTTTCTTT. Translated, it gives CASSLDREGEAFF.

This clone was seen a handful of times. The J gene is TRBJ2-5, the V gene TRBV6-5; 9 bases match TRBD2. The V segment lost 0 bases and the J segment 5 bases; nucleotides outside the gene matches: 7. Germline CDR1 MNHEY, CDR2 SVGAGI. This CDR3 contains 16 residues. CDR3 protein: CASSYSVRGGLETQYF. Here the CDR3 DNA reads TGTGCCAGCAGTTACTCAGTGCGGGGGGGCCTGGAGACCCAGTACTTC.

The chain joins TRBV5-1 to TRBJ2-7; possibly TRBD1 for D (5 bases). The CDR3 has 14 amino acids. The germline CDR1 and CDR2 sequences are SGHRS and YFSETQ. The V end was cut by 2 bases, the J end by 0 bases, with 9 bases between. CDR3 coding DNA: TGCGCCAGCAGCTTTGACAGTACCTCCTACGAGCAGTACTTC. It codes for CASSFDSTSYEQYF. Full variable domain (outside the CDR3, taken from reference TRBV5-1 and TRBJ2-7): KAGVTQTPRYLIKTRGQQVTLSCSPISGHRSVSWYQQTPGQGLQFLFEYFSETQRNKGNFPGRFSGRQFSNSRSEMNVSTLELGDSALYLCASSFDSTSYEQYFGPGTRLTVT.

The rearrangement uses TRBV30 and TRBJ1-2, with 8 bases fitting TRBD1. This CDR3 is built from 12 residues. Losses at the gene ends were 2 bases for V and 8 bases for J; bases not matched to a gene: 4. Germline-derived CDR1 and CDR2 are GTSNPN and SVGIG (reference sequence). CDR3 sequence: CAWSWTGLGYTF. In nucleotides, the CDR3 is TGTGCCTGGAGTTGGACAGGGTTAGGCTACACCTTC. The full variable domain, with the rest looked up from reference TRBV30 and TRBJ1-2, is SQTIHQWPATLVQPVGSPLSLECTVEGTSNPNLYWYRQAAGRGLQLLFYSVGIGQISSEVPQNLSASRPQDRQFILSSKKLLLSDSGFYLCAWSWTGLGYTFGSGTRLTVV.

This clone has a handful of counts. CDR3 residues: CASSWGTGGYEQYF. In DNA, the CDR3 is TGTGCCAGCAGCTGGGGGACAGGGGGCTACGAGCAGTACTTC. The rearrangement joins TRBV6-1 to TRBJ2-7, with 11 positions matching TRBD1. Germline trimming cut 6 bases from V and 3 bases from J; bases unmatched to any gene: 4. There are 14 residues in the CDR3. Germline V CDR1 and CDR2: MNHNS, SASEGT.

The gene calls are TRBV9 and TRBJ2-7; D perhaps matches TRBD1 (5 bases). V lost 0 bases and J 7 bases, leaving 8 bases between the germline ends. Germline V lookup: CDR1 SGDLS, CDR2 YYNGEE. This CDR3 has 12 residues. The DNA for the CDR3 is TGTGCCAGCAGCGTAGATCAGGGTGAGCAGTACTTC. Protein product: CASSVDQGEQYF.

The V and J genes are TRBV7-6 and TRBJ1-1; no firm D call. CDR1 is SGHVS and CDR2 is FNYEAQ in the germline V gene. The CDR3 covers 13 residues. V was cut by 5 bases and J by 1 base, with 8 bases left in between. Written as DNA, the CDR3 is TGTGCCAGCAGCCCCCGACAGAACACTGAAGCTTTCTTT. Translation: CASSPRQNTEAFF.

The chain has TRBV2 and TRBJ2-5, with 11 bases that match TRBD2. The CDR3 runs 14 residues. Germline CDR1 and CDR2: SNHLY and FYNNEI. J lost 3 bases, V lost 6 bases, and 3 bases had no gene match. CDR3 DNA: TGTGCCAGCAGCGCGGGACTAGCGGAAGAGACCCAGTACTTC. As protein: CASSAGLAEETQYF.

The genes are TRBV7-9 and TRBJ1-1, with 7 bases fitting TRBD1. The germline V gene encodes CDR1 SEHNR and CDR2 FQNEAQ (reference sequence). The CDR3 has 15 amino acids. V shed 2 bases, J shed 2 bases, and the junction held 5 bases outside the gene matches. The CDR3 DNA sequence: TGTGCCAGCAGCTTAAAGGGACAGTCCAACACTGAAGCTTTCTTT. As protein: CASSLKGQSNTEAFF. Full variable domain (missing parts from reference TRBV7-9 and TRBJ1-1): DTGVSQNPRHKITKRGQNVTFRCDPISEHNRLYWYRQTLGQGPEFLTYFQNEAQLEKSRLLSDRFSAERPKGSFSTLEIQRTEQGDSAMYLCASSLKGQSNTEAFFGQGTRLTVV.

To note about this clone: The junction differs from germline at one of its ends, possibly a read error. The chain carries TRBV7-7 and TRBJ2-5; a weak D match, TRBD1 (5 bases). The CDR3 has 15 amino acids. Germline CDR1 SSHAT, CDR2 FNYEAQ (reference sequence). DNA for the CDR3: TGTGCTAGCAGCTTATACCCAGGGCTTCAAGAGACCCAGTACTTC. It codes for CASSLYPGLQETQYF.

This sequence joins TRBV13 and TRBJ2-6; TRBD2 matches 7 bases. Germline V lookup: CDR1 PRHDT, CDR2 FYEKMQ (reference sequence). This CDR3 spans 17 amino acids. V lost 2 bases, J lost 0 bases, and 4 bases stayed unmatched. CDR3 sequence (DNA): TGTGCCAGCAGCTTATTTGGCGGGGGCTCTGGGGCCAACGTCCTGACTTTC. This codes for CASSLFGGGSGANVLTF.

This rearrangement joins TRBV7-9 to TRBJ1-5; D remains ambiguous. The germline gives CDR1 SEHNR, CDR2 FQNEAQ (reference sequence). V lost 6 bases and J lost 3, with 9 bases in between. The CDR3 spans 13 residues. CDR3 in amino acids: CASSITVNQPQHF. DNA of the CDR3: TGTGCCAGCAGTATCACAGTCAATCAGCCCCAGCATTTT.

The table lists this clone with a count of one. V and J are TRBV5-8 and TRBJ2-5, with TRBD1 identical over 9 bases. The closer fit of TRBJ2-7 to the DNA end suggests the J call may be wrong. The CDR3 spans 15 residues. Germline CDR1 is SGHTS and CDR2 is YDEGEE. CDR3 DNA: TGTGCCAGCAGCGCCAGACAGGGGGGATTCTACGAGCAGTACTTC. This encodes CASSARQGGFYEQYF.

The chain carries TRBV5-1 and TRBJ1-1, with 11 bases lining up with TRBD1. With 4 bases clipped from V and 1 base from J, the junction kept 6 bases outside the gene matches. The CDR3 is made up of 16 amino acids. Per the germline V gene, CDR1 is SGHRS and CDR2 is YFSETQ. CDR3 in DNA: TGCGCCAGCAGCCCCGGGACAGGGGGTCGGAACACTGAAGCTTTCTTT. It encodes CASSPGTGGRNTEAFF.

The chain combines TRBV7-3 with TRBJ2-3; TRBD1 aligns across 7 bases. Trimming at V came to 5 bases and at J to 2 bases, leaving 10 bases not matched to a gene. Germline-derived CDR1 and CDR2 are SGHTA and FQGTGA. The CDR3 extends over 16 amino acids. CDR3 sequence reads: CASSAARTGYTDTQYF. The CDR3 coding sequence is TGTGCCAGCAGCGCAGCCAGGACAGGTTACACAGATACGCAGTATTTT.

The genes are TRBV19 and TRBJ2-5, with TRBD2 matching 8 bases. Germline V lookup: CDR1 LNHDA, CDR2 SQIVND (reference sequence). This CDR3 has 13 amino acids. V was clipped by 6 bases and J by 2 bases; unmatched bases: 2. CDR3 in amino acids: CASRTGGQETQYF. The CDR3 DNA reads TGTGCCAGTAGAACGGGGGGGCAAGAGACCCAGTACTTC.

V gene TRBV7-2 combines with J gene TRBJ1-4; D is perhaps TRBD1 (6 bases). Trimming took off 6 bases at V and 3 bases at J, with 14 bases between the two ends. This CDR3 has 15 amino acids. Per the germline V gene, CDR1 is SGHTA and CDR2 is FQGNSA. CDR3 loop: CASSGQTGPNEKLFF. The CDR3 region has the DNA TGTGCCAGCAGTGGACAGACAGGTCCTAATGAAAAACTGTTTTTT.

The chain combines TRBV9 with TRBJ2-7; D perhaps matches TRBD2 (6 bases). Per the germline V gene, CDR1 is SGDLS and CDR2 is YYNGEE. CDR3 length equals 14 residues. Trimming removed 2 bases from V and 4 bases from J, with 13 bases in between. CDR3 coding DNA: TGTGCCAGCAGCGTGGGCGGGGAAAGTTACGAGCAGTACTTC. It yields the protein CASSVGGESYEQYF.

The chain joins TRBV5-4 to TRBJ2-5; 8 nucleotides line up with TRBD2. The trim removed 0 bases at V and 0 bases at J, leaving 4 bases unmatched. The CDR3 has 16 residues. Per germline, CDR1 SGHNT and CDR2 YYREEE (reference sequence). CDR3 in DNA: TGTGCCAGCAGCTTGGGTGGAGCGGGGGACCAAGAGACCCAGTACTTC. This sequence encodes CASSLGGAGDQETQYF.

Comments on this clone: Distinct nucleotide sequences in the sample also encode this CDR3. The chain recombines TRBV18 with TRBJ2-7; 7 nucleotides match TRBD2. The germline V gene encodes CDR1 KGHSH and CDR2 LQKENI. The CDR3 is made up of 13 amino acids. Germline trimming cut 3 bases from V and 2 bases from J; bases unmatched to any gene: 1. The chain's CDR3 is CASSPTSTYEQYF. CDR3 in DNA: TGTGCCAGCTCACCGACTAGCACCTACGAGCAGTACTTC.

The rearrangement joins TRBV5-1 to TRBJ2-7; tentatively, D is TRBD1 (6 bases). V was pared by 0 bases and J by 5 bases, with 12 bases between. Germline V gene lookup returns CDR1 SGHRS and CDR2 YFSETQ. The CDR3 covers 14 residues. The CDR3 coding sequence is TGCGCCAGCAGCTTGGAGCAGGGGTGGGACGAGCAGTACTTC. This encodes CASSLEQGWDEQYF. Supplemented by reference TRBV5-1 and TRBJ2-7, the full variable domain reads KAGVTQTPRYLIKTRGQQVTLSCSPISGHRSVSWYQQTPGQGLQFLFEYFSETQRNKGNFPGRFSGRQFSNSRSEMNVSTLELGDSALYLCASSLEQGWDEQYFGPGTRLTVT.

This sequence joins TRBV5-1 and TRBJ1-4; 10 bases match TRBD1. V lost 4 bases to trimming and J lost 6 bases; unmatched junction nucleotides: 6. In germline, CDR1 is SGHRS, CDR2 YFSETQ. The CDR3 contains 15 residues. The CDR3 here is CASSPTGTGDEKLFF. CDR3 nucleotides: TGCGCCAGCAGCCCAACCGGGACAGGGGATGAAAAACTGTTTTTT.

The chain combines TRBV5-6 with TRBJ2-2; D uncertain. Germline V gene data show CDR1 as SGHDT and CDR2 as YYEEEE. The CDR3 length is 15 residues. Trimming shortened V by 4 bases and J by 2 bases, and 12 bases separated the two germline ends. Here the CDR3 reads CASSLSPTNTGELFF. In DNA, the CDR3 is TGTGCCAGCAGCCTGTCCCCTACTAACACCGGGGAGCTGTTTTTT.

This clone was picked up a small number of times. The V gene is TRBV27, the J gene TRBJ2-1; tentatively, D is TRBD1 (5 bases). V gave up 4 bases and J gave up 6 bases, with 10 bases separating them. CDR3 length: 13 amino acids. The germline V gene encodes CDR1 MNHEY and CDR2 SMNVEV (reference sequence). The CDR3 region is CASSSTVLNEQFF. For the CDR3, the DNA is TGTGCCAGCAGTTCGACAGTGCTCAATGAGCAGTTCTTC.

The rearrangement links TRBV2 to TRBJ2-4, with 9 bases that match TRBD1. In germline, CDR1 is SNHLY, CDR2 FYNNEI. The CDR3 contains 14 residues. V gave up 6 bases and J gave up 14 bases; unmatched junction bases: 14. The CDR3 is CASRGPGQGPAEYF. Written as DNA, the CDR3 is TGTGCCAGCAGAGGTCCGGGACAGGGACCGGCGGAGTACTTC.

V usage is TRBV14 and J usage is TRBJ1-1; no reliable D call. The CDR3 loop spans 13 amino acids. With 2 bases removed from V and 5 bases from J, the gap between germline ends came to 9 bases. The germline CDR1 and CDR2 sequences are SGHDN and FVKESK. The CDR3 DNA is TGTGCCAGCAGCCAATTAAGAACTACTGAAGCTTTCTTT. Protein product: CASSQLRTTEAFF.

The chain employs TRBV5-1 and TRBJ1-1, with 9 bases lining up with TRBD1. CDR3 size: 17 residues. Germline-derived CDR1 and CDR2 are SGHRS and YFSETQ. V lost 2 bases, J lost 5 bases, and 13 bases stayed unmatched. The CDR3 DNA reads as TGCGCCAGCAGCTTAACTCAAGGACAGGGGTGGAGGACTGAAGCTTTCTTT. Its protein is CASSLTQGQGWRTEAFF.

The chain combines TRBV7-3 with TRBJ2-2; 8 nucleotides match TRBD1. V trimming: 5 bases; J trimming: 2 bases; junction bases outside the gene matches: 4. The CDR3 sequence is 15 residues long. In germline, CDR1 is SGHTA, CDR2 FQGTGA. CDR3 protein: CASSPGQGNTGELFF. In nucleotides, the CDR3 is TGTGCCAGCAGCCCCGGACAGGGTAACACCGGGGAGCTGTTTTTT.

The rearrangement links TRBV18 to TRBJ2-7; no clear D. Germline V lookup: CDR1 KGHSH, CDR2 LQKENI. There are 15 residues in the CDR3. The V gene lost 6 bases and the J gene lost 5 bases, with 20 bases spanning the gap. CDR3 region: CASSPLGSLGNEQYF. The DNA for the CDR3 is TGTGCCAGCTCGCCTCTCGGGTCTCTCGGAAACGAGCAGTACTTC.

The chain carries TRBV18 and TRBJ2-3, with 7 bases fitting TRBD2. This CDR3 has 15 residues. Germline V gene sequence: CDR1 KGHSH, CDR2 LQKENI. Trimming took 3 bases from V and 4 from J; bases not matched to a gene: 7. This chain's CDR3 is CASSPYQGGADTQYF. In DNA form, the CDR3 reads TGTGCCAGCTCACCGTACCAGGGAGGGGCAGATACGCAGTATTTT.